This T cell receptor (beta chain) came from a study of CD8+CD57+ T cells in acquired aplastic anemia. Genomic DNA acted as the template from which TCR beta VDJ combination and CDR3 sequence profiling were carried out. TCRdb ran MiXCR on the reads and lists one entry per CDR3 protein. This table holds about 270,000 distinct CDR3 sequences, about 56% found once. Between the trimmed V and J ends, which lost 0 bases and 2 bases, there was a span of 9 bases. Looked up from germline, CDR1 is SGHTS and CDR2 is YDEGEE. This CDR3 contains 15 residues. V gene TRBV5-8 combines with J gene TRBJ2-1, with D possibly matching TRBD1 (5 bases). This sequence originates from a human donor with severe aplastic anemia or a healthy control (not recorded which). The sample was sorted CD4+, CD8+, or CD8+CD57+ T cells (not recorded which) from PBMCs. The CDR3 DNA reads TGTGCCAGCAGCTTGGAAGGGGCTGCCTACAATGAGCAGTTCTTC. Amino acids: CASSLEGAAYNEQFF.